This is a list of T cell receptor beta chains from one sample in a study of yellow fever vaccine responses in identical twins. TCRdb re-derived calls from the RT-PCR reads in MiXCR, one entry per CDR3 protein. This table has roughly 18,000 distinct CDR3 sequences, roughly 60% appearing once. The sequencing here drew on T cells from blood (PBMCs), unsorted or a sorted subset (not recorded which), taken before or after yellow fever vaccination (not recorded which). All receptors derive from a young woman who received the yellow fever vaccine. Each CDR3 is given with its conserved first and last residue. A D gene is named only where the DNA matches it firmly. Only some rows state a clone size, as once, few, many or a class for expanded clones.

J gene | clone size | D gene | V gene | CDR3 protein | CDR3 DNA
TRBJ2-4 | medium-sized | TRBD2 | TRBV20-1 | CSAILGGDKNIQYF | TGCAGTGCTATTCTCGGGGGGGATAAAAACATTCAGTACTTC
TRBJ2-1 | few | - | TRBV1 | CTSSQGTSGGPYNEQFF | TGCACCAGCAGCCAAGGGACTAGCGGGGGCCCTTACAATGAGCAGTTCTTC
TRBJ2-1 | once | TRBD2 | TRBV5-1 | CASSLTAGNNEQFF | TGCGCCAGCAGCTTGACAGCGGGAAACAATGAGCAGTTCTTC
TRBJ2-7 | - | - | TRBV7-2 | CASSSLDSYEQYF | TGTGCCAGCAGCTCCCTTGACAGCTACGAGCAGTACTTC
TRBJ2-3 | - | - | TRBV28 | CASTLQGYTDTQYF | TGTGCCAGCACTCTTCAGGGTTACACAGATACGCAGTATTTT
TRBJ1-4 | - | - | TRBV7-9 | CASSSNNNEKLFF | TGTGCCAGCAGCTCAAACAATAATGAAAAACTGTTTTTT
TRBJ2-7 | - | - | TRBV10-2 | CASSAGQFRSYEQYF | TGCGCCAGCAGCGCTGGACAGTTCCGCTCCTACGAGCAGTACTTC
TRBJ2-3 | - | - | TRBV4-3 | CASSQVGVNTDTQYF | TGCGCCAGCAGCCAAGTAGGGGTCAACACAGATACGCAGTATTTT
TRBJ2-3 | few | TRBD1 | TRBV12-3/TRBV12-4 | CASRKSTGHTDTQYF | TGTGCCAGCAGAAAGTCGACAGGGCACACAGATACGCAGTATTTT
TRBJ2-1 | - | - | TRBV11-3 | CASSSPLDPRQFF | TGTGCCAGCAGCTCCCCCTTGGACCCAAGGCAGTTCTTC
TRBJ1-6 | - | TRBD1 | TRBV2 | CASKGQGNSPLHF | TGTGCCAGCAAGGGACAGGGGAATTCACCCCTCCACTTT
TRBJ1-4 | - | - | TRBV2 | CASILAPNEKLFF | -
TRBJ1-6 | - | - | TRBV6-5 | CASSYRQGSSPLHF | TGTGCCAGCAGTTACAGGCAGGGAAGTTCACCCCTCCACTTT
TRBJ2-5 | - | TRBD2 | TRBV18 | CASSPPGRNRETQYF | TGTGCCAGCTCACCCCCCGGGAGGAATCGGGAGACCCAGTACTTC
TRBJ2-5 | few | - | TRBV2 | CASSLSKETQYF | TGTGCCAGCAGCCTAAGCAAAGAGACCCAGTACTTC
TRBJ2-5 | few | - | TRBV20-1 | CSALGGETQYF | TGCAGTGCTCTGGGAGGCGAGACCCAGTACTTC
TRBJ1-1 | few | - | TRBV5-1 | CASSLGAVLGDTEAFF | TGCGCCAGCAGCTTAGGGGCCGTCCTTGGGGACACTGAAGCTTTCTTT
TRBJ2-2 | - | - | TRBV20-1 | CSARVARNGELFF | TGCAGTGCTAGAGTGGCACGAAACGGGGAGCTGTTTTTT
TRBJ2-2 | - | TRBD1 | TRBV19 | CASTQGVSNTGELFF | TGTGCCAGTACCCAGGGGGTGTCGAACACCGGGGAGCTGTTTTTT
TRBJ1-2 | - | - | TRBV3-1 | CASSRSGTYSNYGYTF | TGTGCCAGCAGCCGCTCGGGAACCTACTCAAACTATGGCTACACCTTC
TRBJ2-2 | - | - | TRBV4-1 | CASSQGLGVNPGELFF | TGCGCCAGCAGCCAAGGACTAGGGGTGAACCCCGGGGAGCTGTTTTTT
TRBJ2-1 | - | TRBD1 | TRBV6-1 | CASSPRDRGSLEQFF | TGTGCCAGCAGCCCCCGGGACAGGGGCTCTCTTGAGCAGTTCTTC
TRBJ1-1 | - | - | TRBV9 | CASSVVTPGSGGHAFF | TGTGCCAGCAGCGTAGTAACCCCGGGGAGTGGAGGGCACGCTTTCTTT
TRBJ1-1 | - | TRBD1 | TRBV10-3 | CAISEQGVLTEAFF | TGTGCCATCAGTGAACAGGGGGTTTTAACTGAAGCTTTCTTT
TRBJ1-4 | - | - | TRBV5-1 | CASSLTQNEKLFF | TGCGCCAGCAGCTTGACCCAAAATGAAAAACTGTTTTTT
TRBJ1-5 | - | - | TRBV20-1 | CSAYTGTGNNQPQHF | TGCAGTGCTTACACAGGGACGGGAAACAATCAGCCCCAGCATTTT
TRBJ1-6 | - | - | TRBV18 | CASSSQAVSYNSPLHF | TGTGCCAGCTCATCACAAGCGGTCTCCTATAATTCACCCCTCCACTTT
TRBJ2-3 | few | - | TRBV11-3 | CASSPDGGRGWDTQYF | TGTGCCAGCAGCCCGGACGGAGGACGGGGTTGGGATACGCAGTATTTT
TRBJ1-5 | - | - | TRBV11-1 | CASSLGGVWQPQHF | TGTGCCAGCAGCTTAGGGGGCGTCTGGCAGCCCCAGCATTTT
TRBJ2-7 | few | TRBD2 | TRBV11-1 | CASSLSRSGSSEQYF | TGTGCCAGCAGCTTATCTCGTAGCGGGAGTAGCGAGCAGTACTTC
TRBJ1-5 | - | - | TRBV4-1 | CASSSSGSPIQPQHF | TGCGCCAGCAGCTCTTCTGGGTCCCCGATACAGCCCCAGCATTTT
TRBJ2-5 | - | - | TRBV3-1 | CASSQELGETQYF | TGTGCCAGCAGCCAAGAATTGGGGGAGACCCAGTACTTC
TRBJ2-1 | few | - | TRBV2 | CASSEGAGLQFF | TGTGCCAGCAGTGAAGGGGCGGGACTCCAGTTCTTC
TRBJ1-5 | - | - | TRBV5-4 | CASSLRYSNQPQHF | TGTGCCAGCAGCTTGAGGTATAGCAATCAGCCCCAGCATTTT
TRBJ2-2 | few | - | TRBV11-3 | CASSGYTGELFF | TGTGCCAGCAGCGGTTACACCGGGGAGCTGTTTTTT
TRBJ2-1 | few | - | TRBV2 | CASTPEDEQFF | TGTGCCAGCACCCCTGAGGATGAGCAGTTCTTC
TRBJ1-1 | - | - | TRBV4-2 | CASSLAIHTEAFF | TGTGCCAGCAGCCTAGCCATTCACACTGAAGCTTTCTTT
TRBJ2-7 | - | - | TRBV29-1 | CSVLQHEQYF | TGCAGCGTTCTCCAGCACGAGCAGTACTTC
TRBJ1-2 | - | - | TRBV11-3 | CASSLTTEYGYTF | TGTGCCAGCAGCTTAACGACTGAATATGGCTACACCTTC
TRBJ2-1 | few | - | TRBV11-3 | CASSFQGGVKNEQFF | TGTGCCAGCAGCTTCCAAGGAGGGGTTAAGAATGAGCAGTTCTTC
TRBJ2-7 | - | TRBD2 | TRBV5-1 | CASSLSSGTYEQYF | TGCGCCAGCAGCTTGTCTAGCGGAACATACGAGCAGTACTTC
TRBJ1-4 | - | - | TRBV2 | CASSDRVNEKLFF | TGTGCCAGCAGTGACAGGGTCAATGAAAAACTGTTTTTT